This TCR beta chain was recovered during a study of control samples from healthy donors and cancer patients. Trimming removed 2 bases from V and 1 base from J, with 6 bases in between. The CDR3 covers 13 residues. Germline CDR1 is SGHKS and CDR2 is YYEKEE (reference sequence). Sequenced by immunoSEQ multiplex PCR; TCRdb stores in-frame clones only, minus some. The repertoire holds about 50,000 clones, with roughly 94% as singletons. The sample consisted of blood. The V gene is TRBV5-5, the J gene TRBJ1-1; no clear D gene. The receptor comes from a man aged 30 to 39 in good health. This CDR3 is CASSFLTNTEAFF. For the CDR3, the DNA is TGTGCCAGCAGCTTTCTGACGAACACTGAAGCTTTCTTT.